This T cell receptor (beta chain) emerged from a study of cytomegalovirus exposure and HLA in healthy donors. CDR1 is MNHEY, CDR2 SVGAGI, per germline. This CDR3 region has 13 residues. The ends were cut back, 2 bases at V and 1 base at J, with 5 bases in the middle. Clones were read by immunoSEQ multiplex PCR, and TCRdb kept only the in-frame ones, dropping some. The sample gives some 79,000 clones, around 94% of which show up once; roughly 3.2% is in the top ten. Worth noting for this clone: Its matching antigen is unknown.

Findings of the study overall: In vitro, a few CMV-associated chains proved specific for CMV antigens. The dataset shows that most TCR sequences were rare, while some public TCRs occurred in many donors.

Sequenced input: PBMCs. This receptor was taken from a woman aged 18-29 years in good health and CMV-seropositive. The V and J genes are TRBV6-5 and TRBJ1-2; no reliable D call. The CDR3 here is CASSYVYNYGYTF. The CDR3 bases are TGTGCCAGCAGTTACGTCTATAACTATGGCTACACCTTC.